This is a list of T cell receptor beta chains from one sample in a study of shared T cell receptors in the human thymus. Measured with immunoSEQ multiplex PCR; TCRdb has only the in-frame clones, and not every one. This table has over 650,000 clones, around 87% appearing once. Another study also made use of these data, one on human thymus T cells.

Sequenced input: thymocytes. These receptors were taken from a boy younger than two with a congenital heart defect. Each CDR3 is given with its conserved first and last residue. D genes are given only for firm matches. Clone size is not always given. Where it is, it says once, few, many or a class for expanded clones.

j_gene: TRBJ2-6
v_gene: TRBV28
abundance: few
d_gene: .
CDR3aa: CASSCKNSGANVLTF
CDR3nt: TGTGCCAGCAGCTGTAAAAACTCTGGGGCCAACGTCCTGACTTTC

j_gene: TRBJ2-5
v_gene: TRBV25-1
abundance: .
d_gene: .
CDR3aa: CASSNDRNNEETQYF
CDR3nt: TGTGCCAGCTCTAACGACAGAAATAACGAAGAGACCCAGTACTTC

j_gene: TRBJ2-3
v_gene: TRBV30
abundance: few
d_gene: .
CDR3aa: CAWSPDSHSTDTQYF
CDR3nt: TGTGCCTGGAGTCCCGACAGTCATAGCACAGATACGCAGTATTTT

j_gene: TRBJ2-5
v_gene: TRBV25-1
abundance: .
d_gene: .
CDR3aa: CASSGGRETQYF
CDR3nt: TGTGCCAGCAGTGGAGGGCGTGAGACCCAGTACTTC

j_gene: TRBJ2-7
v_gene: TRBV2
abundance: .
d_gene: .
CDR3aa: CASNISGTKFCEQYF
CDR3nt: TGTGCCAGCAATATTTCCGGGACAAAATTTTGCGAGCAGTACTTC

j_gene: TRBJ2-4
v_gene: TRBV5-4
abundance: .
d_gene: .
CDR3aa: CASSLPGSAKNIQYF
CDR3nt: TGTGCCAGCAGCTTGCCCGGGTCTGCCAAAAACATTCAGTACTTC

j_gene: TRBJ2-3
v_gene: TRBV27
abundance: .
d_gene: .
CDR3aa: CASKRDLGTLHTDTQYF
CDR3nt: TGTGCCAGCAAACGGGATTTAGGGACTCTTCACACAGATACGCAGTATTTT

j_gene: TRBJ1-3
v_gene: TRBV4-3
abundance: few
d_gene: .
CDR3aa: CASSQDMAGVTSGNTIYF
CDR3nt: TGCGCCAGCAGCCAAGATATGGCAGGGGTAACCTCTGGAAACACCATATATTTT

j_gene: TRBJ2-1
v_gene: TRBV7-6
abundance: .
d_gene: .
CDR3aa: CASSLARSNEQFF
CDR3nt: TGTGCCAGCAGCTTAGCGCGAAGCAATGAGCAGTTCTTC

j_gene: TRBJ2-1
v_gene: TRBV15
abundance: .
d_gene: .
CDR3aa: CATSRFIADSSYNEQFF
CDR3nt: TGTGCCACCAGCAGGTTTATAGCGGATAGCTCCTACAATGAGCAGTTCTTC

j_gene: TRBJ2-7
v_gene: TRBV28
abundance: .
d_gene: TRBD1
CDR3aa: CASSPAGTGSYEQYF
CDR3nt: TGTGCCAGCAGTCCGGCGGGGACAGGATCCTACGAGCAGTACTTC

j_gene: TRBJ2-7
v_gene: TRBV18
abundance: .
d_gene: .
CDR3aa: CASSRPKTGRVNEQYF
CDR3nt: TGTGCCAGCTCGCGACCCAAGACGGGCAGGGTTAACGAGCAGTACTTC

j_gene: TRBJ2-5
v_gene: TRBV2
abundance: .
d_gene: .
CDR3aa: CASIRPGHGETQYF
CDR3nt: TGTGCCAGCATACGACCTGGGCATGGAGAGACCCAGTACTTC

j_gene: TRBJ2-1
v_gene: TRBV29-1
abundance: .
d_gene: .
CDR3aa: CSVVRTYNEQFF
CDR3nt: TGCAGCGTTGTGAGAACCTACAATGAGCAGTTCTTC

j_gene: TRBJ2-3
v_gene: TRBV7-2
abundance: once
d_gene: TRBD2
CDR3aa: CASSSRVAGGTDTQYF
CDR3nt: TGTGCCAGCAGCTCCCGCGTAGCGGGGGGCACAGATACGCAGTATTTT

j_gene: TRBJ2-3
v_gene: TRBV6-4
abundance: .
d_gene: .
CDR3aa: CASRDRRGTQYF
CDR3nt: TGTGCCAGCAGAGATCGGCGGGGTACGCAGTATTTT

j_gene: TRBJ2-5
v_gene: TRBV30
abundance: .
d_gene: TRBD1
CDR3aa: CAWEPQGSRGTQYF
CDR3nt: TGTGCCTGGGAACCACAGGGGAGTCGCGGGACCCAGTACTTC

j_gene: TRBJ1-2
v_gene: TRBV7-2
abundance: .
d_gene: TRBD1
CDR3aa: CASSLGRDRPSYGYTF
CDR3nt: TGTGCCAGCAGCTTAGGTCGGGACAGGCCGTCCTATGGCTACACCTTC

j_gene: TRBJ2-7
v_gene: TRBV30
abundance: once
d_gene: .
CDR3aa: CAWSVRIEASSYEQYF
CDR3nt: TGTGCCTGGAGTGTACGGATCGAGGCATCTTCCTACGAGCAGTACTTC

j_gene: TRBJ1-1
v_gene: TRBV5-1
abundance: few
d_gene: .
CDR3aa: CASSSNDPENTEAFF
CDR3nt: TGCGCCAGCAGCTCAAACGATCCAGAGAACACTGAAGCTTTCTTT

j_gene: TRBJ1-3
v_gene: TRBV12-5
abundance: .
d_gene: .
CDR3aa: CASGTPGLTSGNTIYF
CDR3nt: TGTGCTAGTGGTACCCCCGGACTGACCTCTGGAAACACCATATATTTT

j_gene: TRBJ2-7
v_gene: TRBV5-1
abundance: .
d_gene: TRBD1
CDR3aa: CASSLPPRGRRAYEQYF
CDR3nt: TGCGCCAGCAGCCTCCCACCCAGGGGGCGTAGGGCCTACGAGCAGTACTTC

j_gene: TRBJ2-7
v_gene: TRBV15
abundance: once
d_gene: TRBD1
CDR3aa: CATSRARAGGSYEQYF
CDR3nt: TGTGCCACCAGCAGAGCCCGGGCAGGGGGCAGCTACGAGCAGTACTTC

j_gene: TRBJ2-5
v_gene: TRBV28
abundance: .
d_gene: TRBD1
CDR3aa: CASSVTGDETQYF
CDR3nt: TGTGCCAGCAGTGTGACAGGGGATGAGACCCAGTACTTC

j_gene: TRBJ2-1
v_gene: TRBV11-2
abundance: .
d_gene: TRBD2
CDR3aa: CASSLLAGGPNEQFF
CDR3nt: TGTGCCAGCAGCTTACTAGCGGGGGGGCCCAATGAGCAGTTCTTC

j_gene: TRBJ1-4
v_gene: TRBV7-2
abundance: once
d_gene: .
CDR3aa: CASSLTGRAWEKLFF
CDR3nt: TGTGCCAGCAGCTTAACCGGGAGGGCGTGGGAAAAACTGTTTTTT

j_gene: TRBJ2-7
v_gene: TRBV2
abundance: once
d_gene: .
CDR3aa: CASSKQGLGIYEQYF
CDR3nt: TGTGCCAGCAGTAAACAGGGTCTAGGCATTTACGAGCAGTACTTC

j_gene: TRBJ2-3
v_gene: TRBV5-1
abundance: .
d_gene: TRBD2
CDR3aa: CASSLGLAGDTDTQYF
CDR3nt: TGCGCCAGCAGCTTGGGGCTAGCGGGAGACACAGATACGCAGTATTTT

j_gene: TRBJ2-1
v_gene: TRBV28
abundance: .
d_gene: TRBD1
CDR3aa: CASRSDRDRGYNEQFF
CDR3nt: TGTGCCAGCAGAAGCGACCGGGACAGGGGCTACAATGAGCAGTTCTTC

j_gene: TRBJ2-7
v_gene: TRBV28
abundance: .
d_gene: TRBD2
CDR3aa: CASSPRTRQFYEQYF
CDR3nt: TGTGCCAGCAGTCCCAGGACTAGACAGTTCTACGAGCAGTACTTC

j_gene: TRBJ1-5
v_gene: TRBV15
abundance: .
d_gene: TRBD1
CDR3aa: CATSRVSNRGRGNQPQHF
CDR3nt: TGTGCCACCAGCAGAGTCTCCAACAGGGGAAGGGGCAATCAGCCCCAGCATTTT

j_gene: TRBJ2-7
v_gene: TRBV7-9
abundance: .
d_gene: .
CDR3aa: CASSLELPRYEQYF
CDR3nt: TGTGCCAGCAGCTTAGAACTACCCCGCTACGAGCAGTACTTC

j_gene: TRBJ2-1
v_gene: TRBV4-1
abundance: .
d_gene: .
CDR3aa: CASSNPTKYNEQFF
CDR3nt: TGCGCCAGCAGCAACCCTACTAAGTACAATGAGCAGTTCTTC

j_gene: TRBJ2-1
v_gene: TRBV5-1
abundance: .
d_gene: TRBD2
CDR3aa: CASSFPQRLAGGHEQFF
CDR3nt: TGCGCCAGCAGCTTCCCCCAAAGACTAGCGGGAGGCCATGAGCAGTTCTTC

j_gene: TRBJ2-7
v_gene: TRBV19
abundance: .
d_gene: TRBD1
CDR3aa: CASSIAGGSYEQYF
CDR3nt: TGTGCCAGTAGTATTGCAGGGGGCTCCTACGAGCAGTACTTC

j_gene: TRBJ2-5
v_gene: TRBV7-3
abundance: .
d_gene: .
CDR3aa: CASSSRTGETQYF
CDR3nt: TGTGCCAGCAGCTCGCGGACTGGTGAGACCCAGTACTTC

j_gene: TRBJ2-7
v_gene: TRBV5-1
abundance: .
d_gene: TRBD1
CDR3aa: CASSPTGGGLYEQYF
CDR3nt: TGCGCCAGCAGCCCGACAGGGGGCGGCCTGTACGAGCAGTACTTC

j_gene: TRBJ1-4
v_gene: TRBV23-1
abundance: .
d_gene: .
CDR3aa: CASSQCLGWRSEKLFF
CDR3nt: TGCGCCAGCAGTCAATGCCTCGGGTGGCGAAGCGAAAAACTGTTTTTT

j_gene: TRBJ1-5
v_gene: TRBV7-8
abundance: .
d_gene: TRBD1
CDR3aa: CASSLADRGPSYSNQPQHF
CDR3nt: TGTGCCAGCAGCTTAGCGGACAGGGGGCCCTCCTATAGCAATCAGCCCCAGCATTTT

j_gene: TRBJ2-1
v_gene: TRBV11-2
abundance: .
d_gene: .
CDR3aa: CASSLDPHWTANYNEQFF
CDR3nt: TGTGCCAGCAGCTTAGATCCCCATTGGACAGCAAACTACAATGAGCAGTTCTTC

j_gene: TRBJ2-1
v_gene: TRBV28
abundance: once
d_gene: TRBD2
CDR3aa: CASSLDRREGTSNCEQFF
CDR3nt: TGTGCCAGCAGTTTAGACAGGCGGGAGGGGACTAGCAACTGTGAGCAGTTCTTC

j_gene: TRBJ1-2
v_gene: TRBV6-1
abundance: .
d_gene: .
CDR3aa: CASSESGVVGDGYTF
CDR3nt: TGTGCCAGCAGTGAATCAGGGGTGGTCGGGGATGGCTACACCTTC

j_gene: TRBJ2-1
v_gene: TRBV11-2
abundance: .
d_gene: .
CDR3aa: CASRLGGDAYNEQFF
CDR3nt: TGTGCCAGCAGGTTGGGCGGGGATGCCTACAATGAGCAGTTCTTC

j_gene: TRBJ2-7
v_gene: TRBV25-1
abundance: .
d_gene: .
CDR3aa: CASSETYARGTYEQYF
CDR3nt: TGTGCCAGCAGTGAGACGTACGCCCGAGGGACCTACGAGCAGTACTTC

j_gene: TRBJ1-2
v_gene: TRBV2
abundance: .
d_gene: TRBD1
CDR3aa: CARNRDSYGYTF
CDR3nt: TGTGCCAGAAACCGGGACAGCTATGGCTACACCTTC

j_gene: TRBJ2-4
v_gene: TRBV2
abundance: .
d_gene: .
CDR3aa: CASSESLGIHKNIQYF
CDR3nt: TGTGCCAGCAGTGAATCTCTCGGGATTCACAAAAACATTCAGTACTTC

j_gene: TRBJ2-3
v_gene: TRBV11-2
abundance: .
d_gene: .
CDR3aa: CASSLGGLTDTQYF
CDR3nt: TGTGCCAGCAGCTTGGGGGGTCTCACAGATACGCAGTATTTT

j_gene: TRBJ1-2
v_gene: TRBV19
abundance: .
d_gene: TRBD1
CDR3aa: CASSSRDRGRARYGYTF
CDR3nt: TGTGCCAGTAGTAGCCGGGACAGGGGGCGCGCAAGGTATGGCTACACCTTC

j_gene: TRBJ1-5
v_gene: TRBV15
abundance: .
d_gene: .
CDR3aa: CATSRDARHSNQPQHF
CDR3nt: TGTGCCACCAGCAGAGATGCCAGACATAGCAATCAGCCCCAGCATTTT

j_gene: TRBJ2-7
v_gene: TRBV4-2
abundance: .
d_gene: .
CDR3aa: CASSQDGAGMAYEQYF
CDR3nt: TGTGCCAGCAGCCAAGATGGGGCGGGGATGGCCTACGAGCAGTACTTC

j_gene: TRBJ1-1
v_gene: TRBV29-1
abundance: .
d_gene: TRBD1
CDR3aa: CSVGGDRPEAFF
CDR3nt: TGCAGCGTCGGAGGGGACAGACCAGAAGCTTTCTTT

j_gene: TRBJ2-3
v_gene: TRBV9
abundance: .
d_gene: TRBD1
CDR3aa: CASSVGEKGDRVTDTQYF
CDR3nt: TGTGCCAGCAGCGTAGGGGAGAAGGGGGACAGGGTCACAGATACGCAGTATTTT

j_gene: TRBJ1-4
v_gene: TRBV29-1
abundance: .
d_gene: .
CDR3aa: CSVEDPQGFNEKLFF
CDR3nt: TGCAGCGTTGAAGATCCTCAGGGTTTCAATGAAAAACTGTTTTTT

j_gene: TRBJ2-3
v_gene: TRBV28
abundance: .
d_gene: TRBD2
CDR3aa: CASSRSVVAGTGRDTQYF
CDR3nt: TGTGCCAGCAGCCGGAGCGTTGTAGCGGGGACCGGACGGGATACGCAGTATTTT

j_gene: TRBJ1-6
v_gene: TRBV28
abundance: .
d_gene: TRBD1
CDR3aa: CASSPSDRGHNSPLHF
CDR3nt: TGTGCCAGCAGCCCCTCGGACAGGGGGCACAATTCACCCCTCCACTTT

j_gene: TRBJ2-1
v_gene: TRBV6-1
abundance: .
d_gene: .
CDR3aa: CASSEFREQFF
CDR3nt: TGTGCCAGCAGTGAATTTCGTGAGCAGTTCTTC

j_gene: TRBJ1-1
v_gene: TRBV9
abundance: .
d_gene: TRBD1
CDR3aa: CASSLGQGAGSVGLNTEAFF
CDR3nt: TGTGCCAGCAGCCTCGGACAGGGGGCCGGGTCTGTCGGTCTGAACACTGAAGCTTTCTTT

j_gene: TRBJ2-2
v_gene: TRBV9
abundance: .
d_gene: .
CDR3aa: CASSTGTYTGELFF
CDR3nt: TGTGCCAGCAGCACGGGGACTTACACCGGGGAGCTGTTTTTT

j_gene: TRBJ2-4
v_gene: TRBV19
abundance: .
d_gene: .
CDR3aa: CASSRRGKNIQYF
CDR3nt: TGTGCCAGTAGTAGGCGAGGCAAAAACATTCAGTACTTC